These 30 T cell receptor beta chains share one sample of origin, sequenced in a study of tumor-infiltrating lymphocytes in localized non-small cell lung cancer (dated by TCRdb to about 2021). Libraries were constructed by the immunoSEQ multiplex PCR assay. The table was pulled from immuneACCESS by TCRdb, which kept in-frame rearrangements only. Such tables lose some clones; where checked, under half of the loss comes from unresolved V genes, and the rest has no known cause. This sample is represented by 11,000 or so clones; 65% to 90% of them were singletons. The ten most abundant clones make up about 7.8% of the sample. Material for sequencing was uninvolved lung tissue not adjacent to the tumor. The source of these receptors is a human donor with non-small cell lung cancer.

This chain connects TRBV20-1 to TRBJ1-2; D is unclear. Germline CDR1 reads DFQATT; CDR2 reads SNEGSKA (reference sequence). The CDR3 is made up of 10 amino acids. V was clipped by 4 bases and J by 8 bases, with 8 bases between them. Here the CDR3 DNA reads TGCAGTGCTATCGAGGGCGGCTACACCTTC. Protein sequence: CSAIEGGYTF.

The rearrangement links TRBV7-6 to TRBJ2-1; the match to TRBD2 covers 10 bases. This CDR3 contains 17 residues. From germline, CDR1 is SGHVS and CDR2 FNYEAQ. V lost 2 bases to trimming and J lost 8 bases; unmatched junction nucleotides: 12. CDR3 nucleotides: TGTGCCAGCAGCTTACACGTAGCGGGGGGCCAGCGTGATGAGCAGTTCTTC. This codes for CASSLHVAGGQRDEQFF.

The CDR3 DNA reads TGTGCCTGGAGTGGTGCCGTCGGGTCTGGAAACACCATATATTTT. Translated, it gives CAWSGAVGSGNTIYF. The chain employs TRBV30 and TRBJ1-3; D gene unclear. Germline V gene data show CDR1 as GTSNPN and CDR2 as SVGIG (reference sequence). Trimming pared 1 base from V and 1 base from J, leaving 11 bases between. The CDR3 runs 15 residues.

The chain combines TRBV11-2 with TRBJ2-2, with 7 bases matching TRBD2. J gave up 7 bases and V 4 bases, and 12 bases lay outside the gene matches. Germline assignment: CDR1 SGHAT and CDR2 FQNNGV. This CDR3 spans 16 amino acids. In DNA form, the CDR3 reads TGTGCCAGCAGCTCCCTTGCGGGGGTCGGGATCGGGGAGCTGTTTTTT. As protein: CASSSLAGVGIGELFF.

This clone showed up just once. V is TRBV5-1 and J is TRBJ2-3; 10 positions agree with TRBD1. The CDR3 is made up of 15 amino acids. Trimming cost V 4 bases and J 3 bases; bases outside gene matches: 5. Looked up from germline, CDR1 is SGHRS and CDR2 is YFSETQ. The CDR3 nucleotides are TGCGCCAGCAGCGCGGGACAGGGGAGGACAGATACGCAGTATTTT. This gives the protein CASSAGQGRTDTQYF.

The CDR3 region has the DNA TGTGCTTCCAAGGCAGGACTAGACTACAATGAGCAGTTCTTC. Amino acid sequence: CASKAGLDYNEQFF. The V call is TRBV9, the J call TRBJ2-1, with 7 bases lining up with TRBD2. This CDR3 spans 14 amino acids. Looked up from germline, CDR1 is SGDLS and CDR2 is YYNGEE.

The chain recombines TRBV11-1 with TRBJ1-2; weak D call: TRBD1 (6 bases). The ends were cut back, 3 bases at V and 4 bases at J, with 12 bases in the middle. Germline-derived CDR1 and CDR2 are SGHAT and FQDESV (reference sequence). There are 14 residues in the CDR3. The CDR3 DNA sequence: TGTGCCAGCAGCTTTCCAGGGGATCCCTATGGCTACACCTTC. Residues: CASSFPGDPYGYTF. Full variable domain (remainder filled in from reference TRBV11-1 and TRBJ1-2): EAEVAQSPRYKITEKSQAVAFWCDPISGHATLYWYRQILGQGPELLVQFQDESVVDDSQLPKDRFSAERLKGVDSTLKIQPAELGDSAMYLCASSFPGDPYGYTFGSGTRLTVV.

The chain couples TRBV29-1 to TRBJ2-7, with TRBD2 as a possible D gene (6 bases). Looked up from germline, CDR1 is SQVTM and CDR2 is ANQGSEA. V was cut by 4 bases and J by 2 bases, with 9 bases left in between. The CDR3 spans 12 residues. The CDR3 sequence: CSVVEGTYEQYF. CDR3 DNA: TGCAGCGTTGTGGAGGGGACCTACGAGCAGTACTTC.

The chain is built from TRBV30 and TRBJ2-3, with D possibly matching TRBD2 (6 bases). The V and J ends lost 6 bases and 0 bases respectively, with 16 bases between them. The CDR3 length is 15 residues. Germline V gene data show CDR1 as GTSNPN and CDR2 as SVGIG (reference sequence). CDR3 DNA: TGTGCCTGCTTAAGGCGGGGAGCTAGCACAGATACGCAGTATTTT. Translated: CACLRRGASTDTQYF.

This clone ranks as medium-sized. CDR3 coding DNA: TGTGCCAGCAGTTCTTTTCAGGGTTCCGGGGAGCTGTTTTTT. Its translation is CASSSFQGSGELFF. V is TRBV6-5 and J is TRBJ2-2, with a tentative D call TRBD1 (5 bases). Germline V lookup: CDR1 MNHEY, CDR2 SVGAGI. The V and J ends lost 4 bases and 6 bases respectively, with 12 bases between them. This CDR3 region has 14 residues.

The chain carries TRBV5-6 and TRBJ1-1; D might be TRBD1 (6 bases). The CDR3 is made up of 13 amino acids. Trimming shortened V by 4 bases and J by 5 bases, and 12 bases separated the two germline ends. Germline CDR1 and CDR2: SGHDT and YYEEEE. The CDR3 loop is CASSRGRGTEAFF. The DNA for the CDR3 is TGTGCCAGCAGCCGGGGGCGGGGAACTGAAGCTTTCTTT.

This clone was seen once. The chain recombines TRBV11-2 with TRBJ2-5; 14 bases agree with TRBD2. Per the germline V gene, CDR1 is SGHAT and CDR2 is FQNNGV. The J segment lost 4 bases and the V segment lost 5 bases, leaving 6 bases of the junction unmatched. The CDR3 runs to 16 residues. The CDR3 bases are TGTGCCAGCAGCCTAGGACTAGCGGGGGGCCCAGAGACCCAGTACTTC. Protein product: CASSLGLAGGPETQYF.

The chain joins TRBV4-1 to TRBJ1-2; D unresolved. Germline CDR1 and CDR2: MGHRA and YSYEKL. V was clipped by 0 bases and J by 5 bases, with 13 bases between them. There are 15 residues in the CDR3. In DNA form, the CDR3 reads TGCGCCAGCAGCCAAGATGCCCGGGTGTCTTATGGCTACACCTTC. Its translation is CASSQDARVSYGYTF.

The chain recombines TRBV6-5 with TRBJ1-5, with D possibly matching TRBD1 (6 bases). Germline assignment: CDR1 MNHEY and CDR2 SVGAGI. The CDR3 has 13 amino acids. Trimming took off 2 bases at V and 7 bases at J, with 9 bases between the two ends. CDR3 DNA: TGTGCCAGCAGTTACGGGGGGCACCAGCCCCAGCATTTT. Its protein is CASSYGGHQPQHF.

V and J are TRBV11-3 and TRBJ1-1; D is ambiguous. V was clipped by 0 bases and J by 5 bases, with 7 bases between them. Germline V gene sequence: CDR1 SGHNT, CDR2 YENEEA. The CDR3 is made up of 13 amino acids. The CDR3 region is CASSLEGRTEAFF. For the CDR3, the DNA is TGTGCCAGCAGCTTAGAAGGGAGGACTGAAGCTTTCTTT.

This clone was detected once. V gene TRBV7-9 combines with J gene TRBJ1-2; the D is unclear. The CDR3 is made up of 12 amino acids. V lost 2 bases to trimming and J lost 4 bases, with 5 bases between them. Germline values: CDR1 SEHNR, CDR2 FQNEAQ (reference sequence). Here the CDR3 DNA reads TGTGCCAGCAGCTTAACAGCCTATGGCTACACCTTC. It yields the protein CASSLTAYGYTF.

The gene calls are TRBV10-2 and TRBJ1-1; D is unclear. Germline V gene lookup returns CDR1 WSHSY and CDR2 SAAADI. V was trimmed by 6 bases and J by 1 base, leaving 6 bases between them. The CDR3 spans 12 residues. This CDR3 is CASREGNTEAFF. The CDR3 nucleotides read TGCGCCAGCAGGGAGGGGAACACTGAAGCTTTCTTT.

This chain uses TRBV6-1 with TRBJ2-3; D uncertain. Trimming removed 6 bases at V and 0 bases at J, with 13 bases between. The germline CDR1 and CDR2 sequences are MNHNS and SASEGT. The CDR3 length is 15 residues. CDR3 DNA sequence: TGTGCCAGCAGCCTACTAAATCCAAGCACAGATACGCAGTATTTT. It codes for CASSLLNPSTDTQYF.

The chain uses TRBV7-8 and TRBJ2-5, with 8 bases aligning to TRBD1. This CDR3 is 15 amino acids long. Germline-derived CDR1 and CDR2 are SGHVS and FQNEAQ. The V segment lost 2 bases and the J segment 1 base; nucleotides outside the gene matches: 3. This CDR3 reads CASSLYGTGQETQYF. CDR3 bases: TGTGCCAGCAGCTTATACGGGACAGGCCAAGAGACCCAGTACTTC.

The chain combines TRBV9 with TRBJ2-3, with TRBD1 as a possible D gene (6 bases). The CDR3 totals 14 residues. The V end was cut by 2 bases, the J end by 6 bases, with 13 bases between. Germline V CDR1 and CDR2: SGDLS, YYNGEE. This CDR3 is CASSVTTRGDTQYF. In DNA form, the CDR3 reads TGTGCCAGCAGCGTGACAACTAGGGGGGATACGCAGTATTTT.

V is TRBV18 and J is TRBJ1-6, with 7 bases matching TRBD1. With 4 bases clipped from V and 5 bases from J, the junction kept 5 bases outside the gene matches. The CDR3 sequence is 15 residues long. Per the germline V gene, CDR1 is KGHSH and CDR2 is LQKENI. Here the CDR3 reads CASSREGQNNSPLHF. The CDR3 DNA follows: TGTGCCAGCTCACGGGAGGGACAGAATAATTCACCCCTCCACTTT.

The chain is built from TRBV7-9 and TRBJ2-3; D gene ambiguous. The germline V and J ends were trimmed by 3 bases and 6 bases, with 10 bases remaining between them. The CDR3 extends over 13 amino acids. Germline lookup yields CDR1 SEHNR and CDR2 FQNEAQ (reference sequence). The CDR3 sequence is CASSFRPTDTQYF. Written as DNA, the CDR3 is TGTGCCAGCAGCTTTCGACCGACCGATACGCAGTATTTT.

This clone was seen only once. This chain joins TRBV6-4 and TRBJ2-2; D is uncertain. Between the trimmed V and J ends, which lost 5 bases and 4 bases, there was a span of 11 bases. Germline CDR1 MRHNA, CDR2 SNTAGT. The CDR3 consists of 14 residues. The CDR3 loop reads CASSISIVTGELFF. The CDR3 DNA reads as TGTGCCAGCAGTATTAGCATTGTCACCGGGGAGCTGTTTTTT.

The J gene is TRBJ2-3, the V gene TRBV7-8, with TRBD2 identical over 8 bases. Germline V lookup: CDR1 SGHVS, CDR2 FQNEAQ. The CDR3 sequence is 17 residues long. V lost 0 bases, J lost 0 bases, and 5 bases stayed unmatched. The CDR3 DNA reads as TGTGCCAGCAGCTTAGCGAAAACTAGCGGCAGCACAGATACGCAGTATTTT. It encodes CASSLAKTSGSTDTQYF. The entire variable domain, with the rest obtained from reference TRBV7-8 and TRBJ2-3, is as follows: GAGVSQSPRYKVAKRGQDVALRCDPISGHVSLFWYQQALGQGPEFLTYFQNEAQLDKSGLPSDRFFAERPEGSVSTLKIQRTQQEDSAVYLCASSLAKTSGSTDTQYFGPGTRLTVL.

The V call is TRBV18, the J call TRBJ1-2; D possibly corresponds to TRBD1 (6 bases). Germline V gene sequence: CDR1 KGHSH, CDR2 LQKENI. This CDR3 is 15 amino acids long. The ends were cut back, 3 bases at V and 4 bases at J, with 15 bases in the middle. The CDR3 DNA reads TGTGCCAGCTCACCGGCGTCAGGGGAAGGCTATGGCTACACCTTC. This encodes CASSPASGEGYGYTF.

The V call is TRBV27, the J call TRBJ2-2, with 8 bases aligning to TRBD2. J gave up 4 bases and V 2 bases, and 9 bases lay outside the gene matches. The CDR3 loop spans 17 amino acids. CDR1 MNHEY and CDR2 SMNVEV come from the germline V gene (reference sequence). CDR3 residues: CASSLRPAGAVTGELFF. The CDR3 region has the DNA TGTGCCAGCAGTTTACGTCCAGCGGGGGCCGTCACCGGGGAGCTGTTTTTT.

V and J are TRBV5-6 and TRBJ1-6; D unresolved. V lost 0 bases to trimming and J lost 9 bases, with 10 bases between them. The length of the CDR3 is 14 residues. CDR1 is SGHDT and CDR2 is YYEEEE in the germline V gene. The CDR3 DNA is TGTGCCAGCAGCTTGGTCGGGATTCGTTCACCCCTCCACTTT. It yields the protein CASSLVGIRSPLHF.

The rearrangement uses TRBV19 and TRBJ2-3, with D uncertain. The CDR3 has 14 amino acids. Trimming cost V 3 bases and J 2 bases, with 9 bases left between them. CDR1 and CDR2 (germline): LNHDA, SQIVND (reference sequence). CDR3 bases: TGTGCCAGTAGTATCGGTGCGGACACAGATACGCAGTATTTT. It specifies CASSIGADTDTQYF. Drawing the rest from reference TRBV19 and TRBJ2-3, the complete variable domain is DGGITQSPKYLFRKEGQNVTLSCEQNLNHDAMYWYRQDPGQGLRLIYYSQIVNDFQKGDIAEGYSVSREKKESFPLTVTSAQKNPTAFYLCASSIGADTDTQYFGPGTRLTVL.

The chain couples TRBV7-8 to TRBJ1-1, with a weak D call TRBD1 (6 bases). The V gene's germline CDR1 is SGHVS and CDR2 FQNEAQ. The V and J ends lost 5 bases and 5 bases respectively, with 12 bases between them. This CDR3 spans 13 amino acids. The CDR3 DNA follows: TGTGCCAGCAGCATTTACAGGGATACTGAAGCTTTCTTT. This gives the protein CASSIYRDTEAFF. Together with reference TRBV7-8 and TRBJ1-1, the CDR3 gives the full variable domain: GAGVSQSPRYKVAKRGQDVALRCDPISGHVSLFWYQQALGQGPEFLTYFQNEAQLDKSGLPSDRFFAERPEGSVSTLKIQRTQQEDSAVYLCASSIYRDTEAFFGQGTRLTVV.

The chain has TRBV30 and TRBJ2-7, with D tentatively TRBD2 (5 bases). The CDR3 loop spans 14 amino acids. Trimming took off 0 bases at V and 3 bases at J, with 12 bases between the two ends. Germline assignment: CDR1 GTSNPN and CDR2 SVGIG (reference sequence). CDR3 in DNA: TGTGCCTGGAGTGTACTGTTTGGGAGCTACGAGCAGTACTTC. Encoded protein: CAWSVLFGSYEQYF.